The following is a TCR beta chain sequence with its context. This CDR3 spans 13 amino acids. The ends lost 6 bases at V and 1 base at J; junction bases unmatched: 2. Germline V lookup: CDR1 LNHNV, CDR2 YYDKDF (reference sequence). The data are from a study of CD8+ T cells in alopecia areata. Treatment here: oral pan-JAK inhibitor, 5-10 mg twice daily. Extracted RNA was reverse transcribed into cDNA, the sequencing template. Using immunoSEQ multiplex PCR, the repertoire was profiled, and TCRdb retains in-frame clones only, with some absent. The repertoire has around 100,000 clones, roughly 50% of them found once; the top ten carry 12%.

Sequenced material: CD8+ T cells sorted from blood, taken at week 24, from a patient treated with tofacitinib. The clonotype comes from a human donor with alopecia areata. The rearrangement joins TRBV15 to TRBJ2-5, with 7 bases matching TRBD2. The CDR3, as DNA: TGTGCCACCAGAGGCGGGGGCCAAGAGACCCAGTACTTC. Protein: CATRGGGQETQYF.